This T cell receptor (beta chain) was profiled in a study of CD8+CD57+ T cells in acquired aplastic anemia. TCR beta VDJ and CDR3 profiling used genomic DNA as template. TCRdb re-analysed the reads in MiXCR, keeping a single row per CDR3 protein. The top ten clones hold approximately 1% of a sample with fewer than 200,000 distinct CDR3 sequences, approximately 44% of them seen once. Note on this clonotype: One end of the junction is discordant with germline, which a read error may explain.

Germline CDR1 reads ENHRY; CDR2 reads SYGVKD. The CDR3 sequence is 15 residues long. V usage is TRBV10-3 and J usage is TRBJ1-2; the D is unclear. Sequencing input: sorted CD4+, CD8+, or CD8+CD57+ T cells (not recorded which) from PBMCs. The clonotype originates from a human donor in good health. CDR3 sequence: CASSVGQALGHGYTF. The CDR3 DNA follows: TGTGCCAGCAGTGTTGGGCAGGCCTTAGGCCATGGCTACACCTTC.